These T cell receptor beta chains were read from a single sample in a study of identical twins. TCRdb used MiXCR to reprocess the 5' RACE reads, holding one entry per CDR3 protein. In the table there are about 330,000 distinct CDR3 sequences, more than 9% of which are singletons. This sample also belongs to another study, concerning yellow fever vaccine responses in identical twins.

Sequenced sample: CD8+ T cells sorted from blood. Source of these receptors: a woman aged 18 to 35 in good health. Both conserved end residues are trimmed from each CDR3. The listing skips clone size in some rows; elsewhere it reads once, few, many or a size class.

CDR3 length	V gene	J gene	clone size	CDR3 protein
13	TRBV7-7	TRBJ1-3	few	ASSLGSGAGNTIY
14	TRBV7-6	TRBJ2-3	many	ASSLVQGPRTDTQY
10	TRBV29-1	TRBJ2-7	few	SVWDSSYEQY
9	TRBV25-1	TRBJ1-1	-	ASSESDRAF
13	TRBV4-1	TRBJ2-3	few	ASSQEASSTDTQY
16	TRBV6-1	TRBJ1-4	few	ASIGQGLGNHLNEKLF
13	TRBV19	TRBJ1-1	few	ASSELPGYGTEAF
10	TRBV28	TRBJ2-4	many	ASRGAKNIQY
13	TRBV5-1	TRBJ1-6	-	ASTPAETANSPLH
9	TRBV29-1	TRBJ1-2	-	SVFSIPGYT
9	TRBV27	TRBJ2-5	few	ASRVGETQY